Reported below is one T cell receptor beta chain. Per the germline V gene, CDR1 is SQVTM and CDR2 is ANQGSEA. The ends lost 7 bases at V and 0 bases at J; junction bases unmatched: 9. This CDR3 spans 14 amino acids. The sample belongs to a study of radiotherapy plus CTLA-4 blockade in lung cancer. The protocol was immunoSEQ multiplex PCR, while the TCRdb copy is restricted to in-frame clones and leaves out a portion. Seen here are around 59,000 clones, 72% observed once, and the top ten hold approximately 8.3%. This clonotype was obtained from a human donor with non-small cell lung cancer whose response to radiotherapy plus ipilimumab could not be evaluated. V gene TRBV29-1 combines with J gene TRBJ2-7, with 7 bases that match TRBD2. The specimen comprised peripheral blood, sampled from a patient treated with radiotherapy plus ipilimumab. This chain's CDR3 is CSAGEGDTSYEQYF. CDR3 DNA sequence: TGCAGCGCGGGGGAGGGTGACACCTCCTACGAGCAGTACTTC.